Shown below are 32 T cell receptor beta chains from a single sample sequenced in a study of blood T cells in healthy people across ages. For the second PCR, which ran for roughly 6 to 11 cycles, a sample-barcoded 5' primer and a J-beta primer mix were used. TCRdb fed the 5' RACE reads into MiXCR, producing one record per CDR3 protein. The sample carries about 1.8 million distinct CDR3 sequences, around half recorded once. What was sequenced was blood. These receptor sequences come from a woman in her thirties or forties in good health.

V and J are TRBV6-2 or TRBV6-3 and TRBJ2-3; 9 nucleotides line up with TRBD1. The V and J ends lost 0 bases and 4 bases, in that order; junction bases with no gene match: 11. The CDR3 contains 18 residues. Germline assignment: CDR1 MNHEY and CDR2 SVGEGT. The CDR3 loop is CASSYSKGQGFRSDTQYF. CDR3 bases: TGTGCCAGCAGTTACTCGAAAGGACAGGGGTTCCGGTCAGATACGCAGTATTTT.

This clonotype was seen a handful of times. The junction does not match germline at one end; this may be a read error. The rearrangement links TRBV27 to TRBJ1-4; 7 positions agree with TRBD1. Per the germline V gene, CDR1 is MNHEY and CDR2 is SMNVEV (reference sequence). This CDR3 is built from 18 residues. For the CDR3, the DNA is TGTGCCAGCAGTCTATCCCTCCGACAGGGATCAACTAATGAAAAACTGTTTTTT. Its protein is CASSLSLRQGSTNEKLFF.

V is TRBV28 and J is TRBJ2-4; 11 bases map to TRBD1. Germline loops: CDR1 MDHEN, CDR2 SYDVKM. J was trimmed by 0 bases and V by 6 bases; bases with no gene match: 4. The length of the CDR3 is 16 residues. For the CDR3, the DNA is TGTGCCAGCAGGCCGGGACAGGGGGTAGCCAAAAACATTCAGTACTTC. The encoded protein is CASRPGQGVAKNIQYF. The variable domain in full, completed from reference TRBV28 and TRBJ2-4, reads DVKVTQSSRYLVKRTGEKVFLECVQDMDHENMFWYRQDPGLGLRLIYFSYDVKMKEKGDIPEGYSVSREKKERFSLILESASTNQTSMYLCASRPGQGVAKNIQYFGAGTRLSVL.

This clonotype occurred a few times. The chain employs TRBV28 and TRBJ2-3; 7 bases align to TRBD2. Unmatched junction bases numbered 6, after V lost 7 bases and J lost 2 bases. The CDR3 sequence is 14 residues long. Germline CDR1 MDHEN, CDR2 SYDVKM. The CDR3 here is CASTKTSPTDTQYF. CDR3 DNA: TGTGCCAGCACCAAGACTAGCCCCACAGATACGCAGTATTTT.

V and J are TRBV4-2 and TRBJ1-2; D not certain. The germline gives CDR1 LGHNA, CDR2 YNFKEQ. The CDR3 contains 12 residues. The germline V and J ends were trimmed by 1 base and 7 bases, with 7 bases remaining between them. In DNA, the CDR3 is TGTGCCAGCAGCCAAGGAGGATGTGGCTACACCTTC. Translating it yields CASSQGGCGYTF.

CDR3 sequence (DNA): TGCAGTGCTAAGACACTCAGGACAGAAGGGTACTTC. Amino acid sequence: CSAKTLRTEGYF. V usage is TRBV20-1 and J usage is TRBJ2-5; tentatively, D is TRBD1 (6 bases). The CDR3 has 12 residues. Looked up from germline, CDR1 is DFQATT and CDR2 is SNEGSKA (reference sequence). Trimming took off 4 bases at V and 13 bases at J, with 19 bases between the two ends.

There are a few counts of this clonotype. This rearrangement joins TRBV4-2 to TRBJ2-3; D could derive from TRBD1 or TRBD2 (5 bases each). Trimming pared 1 base from V and 5 bases from J, leaving 10 bases between. The CDR3 is 14 amino acids. Germline assignment: CDR1 LGHNA and CDR2 YNFKEQ. CDR3: CASSQGGRLDTQYF. DNA for the CDR3: TGTGCCAGCAGCCAAGGGGGACGGCTAGATACGCAGTATTTT.

The chain employs TRBV5-1 and TRBJ2-5; D tentatively fits TRBD1 or TRBD2 (5 bases each). Germline CDR1 reads SGHRS; CDR2 reads YFSETQ. V was pared by 1 base and J by 3 bases, with 10 bases between. CDR3 length: 14 amino acids. CDR3 bases: TGCGCCAGCAGCTTGACGGGGCCCGAAGAGACCCAGTACTTC. It specifies CASSLTGPEETQYF.

CDR3 protein: CASSRETKPYEQYF. CDR3 nucleotide sequence: TGTGCCAGCTCACGGGAAACTAAGCCCTACGAGCAGTACTTC. The chain joins TRBV18 to TRBJ2-7; unclear D gene. The V gene's germline CDR1 is KGHSH and CDR2 LQKENI. The V end lost 4 bases, the J end lost 2 bases, and 12 bases lay between the germline ends. The CDR3 spans 14 residues. Looking up the rest from reference TRBV18 and TRBJ2-7 gives the full variable domain: NAGVMQNPRHLVRRRGQEARLRCSPMKGHSHVYWYRQLPEEGLKFMVYLQKENIIDESGMPKERFSAEFPKEGPSILRIQQVVRGDSAAYFCASSRETKPYEQYFGPGTRLTVT.

This clonotype has just one count. J is TRBJ1-1 and V is TRBV28; 8 bases match TRBD1. The CDR3 extends over 14 amino acids. Germline lookup yields CDR1 MDHEN and CDR2 SYDVKM. The V gene end was trimmed by 6 bases and the J gene end by 2 bases; junction bases not matched to a gene: 5. The CDR3 here is CASRMTGANTEAFF. CDR3 in DNA: TGTGCCAGCAGGATGACAGGGGCAAACACTGAAGCTTTCTTT.

The chain is built from TRBV6-4 and TRBJ2-2, with D possibly TRBD1 on 5 matching bases. V was trimmed by 7 bases and J by 2 bases, leaving 11 bases between them. The CDR3 loop spans 14 amino acids. Germline CDR1 reads MRHNA; CDR2 reads SNTAGT. CDR3 in DNA: TGTGCCAGCACGAACAGGCCAAACACCGGGGAGCTGTTTTTT. Translating gives CASTNRPNTGELFF.

The rearrangement joins TRBV5-1 to TRBJ2-7; no definite D call. The CDR3 runs 12 residues. V was cut by 3 bases and J by 9 bases, with 13 bases left in between. The germline gives CDR1 SGHRS, CDR2 YFSETQ. In DNA, the CDR3 is TGCGCCAGCAGCTCGGAAGTGGCTGCGCAGTACTTC. Protein product: CASSSEVAAQYF. Supplemented by reference TRBV5-1 and TRBJ2-7, the full variable domain reads KAGVTQTPRYLIKTRGQQVTLSCSPISGHRSVSWYQQTPGQGLQFLFEYFSETQRNKGNFPGRFSGRQFSNSRSEMNVSTLELGDSALYLCASSSEVAAQYFGPGTRLTVT.

This clonotype was observed many times. The V gene is TRBV7-2, the J gene TRBJ2-5, with 9 bases fitting TRBD2. The CDR3 has 14 amino acids. Trimming removed 1 base from V and 5 bases from J; junction bases left unmatched: 2. The V gene's germline CDR1 is SGHTA and CDR2 FQGNSA. As DNA, the CDR3 is TGTGCCAGCAGCTTAGGCGGGGGGGGGGAGACCCAGTACTTC. Its translation is CASSLGGGGETQYF.

V gene TRBV25-1 combines with J gene TRBJ2-4, with D possibly TRBD2 on 7 matching bases. The J call may be in error: the DNA end matches TRBJ2-5 better. Germline V gives CDR1 MGHDK, CDR2 SYGVNS. The CDR3 is made up of 15 amino acids. This CDR3 reads CASSAIRGAQETQYF. The CDR3 region has the DNA TGTGCCAGCAGTGCAATACGGGGGGCCCAAGAGACCCAGTACTTC.

V and J are TRBV3-1 and TRBJ2-3; TRBD2 is a possible D gene (6 bases). CDR3 size: 13 residues. The V gene's germline CDR1 is LGHDT and CDR2 YNNKEL (reference sequence). V lost 8 bases and J lost 2, with 11 bases in between. The CDR3 here is CASWDFNTDTQYF. CDR3 bases: TGTGCCAGCTGGGACTTTAACACAGATACGCAGTATTTT.

This clonotype was seen once. The rearrangement uses TRBV27 and TRBJ2-3; unclear D gene. CDR3 size: 14 residues. Trimming removed 5 bases from V and 3 bases from J, with 12 bases in between. Germline CDR1 is MNHEY and CDR2 is SMNVEV (reference sequence). The CDR3 loop is CASSPPGYTDTQYF. CDR3 sequence (DNA): TGTGCCAGCAGTCCCCCCGGTTATACAGATACGCAGTATTTT.

The chain employs TRBV6-6 and TRBJ2-1, with 9 positions matching TRBD1. After removal of 0 bases from V and 3 bases from J, the junction contained 6 bases not matched to a gene. CDR3 size: 17 residues. Germline V gene data show CDR1 as MNHNY and CDR2 as SVGAGI (reference sequence). CDR3 nucleotides: TGTGCCAGCAGTTACTCGCCGGGACAGGGTTTCTACAATGAGCAGTTCTTC. Translated: CASSYSPGQGFYNEQFF.

This clonotype was observed a few times. The V gene is TRBV28, the J gene TRBJ2-7; D is possibly TRBD1 or TRBD2 (7 bases each). The last part of the DNA fits TRBJ2-4 better; the J call may be wrong. The CDR3 covers 16 residues. Germline V gene data show CDR1 as MDHEN and CDR2 as SYDVKM. CDR3: CASKPLTGTTKNIQYF. The CDR3 DNA follows: TGTGCCAGTAAACCCCTGACAGGGACTACCAAAAACATTCAGTACTTC.

This clonotype was recorded a few times. The chain is built from TRBV7-9 and TRBJ2-1, with D perhaps given as TRBD1 or TRBD2 (5 bases each). The CDR3 runs to 15 residues. Germline V gives CDR1 SEHNR, CDR2 FQNEAQ (reference sequence). The ends were cut back, 6 bases at V and 3 bases at J, with 15 bases in the middle. CDR3 bases: TGTGCCAGCAGTTATCCGGGACGGAGCTACAATGAGCAGTTCTTC. Translated, it gives CASSYPGRSYNEQFF. Together with reference TRBV7-9 and TRBJ2-1, the CDR3 gives the full variable domain: DTGVSQNPRHKITKRGQNVTFRCDPISEHNRLYWYRQTLGQGPEFLTYFQNEAQLEKSRLLSDRFSAERPKGSFSTLEIQRTEQGDSAMYLCASSYPGRSYNEQFFGPGTRLTVL.

In its sample, this clonotype was seen a few times. J is TRBJ1-2 and V is TRBV12-3 or TRBV12-4; D remains unclear. The CDR3 spans 14 residues. Between the trimmed V and J ends, which lost 6 bases and 2 bases, there was a span of 13 bases. CDR3 residues: CASSRSLGNYGYTF. CDR3 nucleotides: TGTGCCAGCAGCCGAAGTTTGGGGAACTATGGCTACACCTTC.

This rearrangement joins TRBV10-3 to TRBJ2-1; weak D call: TRBD2 (5 bases). Germline CDR1 ENHRY, CDR2 SYGVKD. The CDR3 has 12 amino acids. The V end was cut by 6 bases, the J end by 5 bases, with 8 bases between. This CDR3 is CAISGKDNEQFF. The CDR3 DNA follows: TGTGCCATCAGCGGGAAGGACAATGAGCAGTTCTTC.

The V and J genes are TRBV4-3 and TRBJ2-2; D is unresolved. CDR1 and CDR2 (germline): LGHNA, YSLEER. The length of the CDR3 is 15 residues. The V gene lost 0 bases and the J gene lost 6 bases, with 11 bases spanning the gap. This CDR3 is CASSQEIAIAGELFF. In DNA, the CDR3 is TGCGCCAGCAGCCAAGAAATCGCCATCGCCGGGGAGCTGTTTTTT.

This clonotype was seen only a few times. Germline is not matched at one junction end, which may reflect a read error. V usage is TRBV5-1 and J usage is TRBJ1-1, with 9 positions matching TRBD1. CDR1 is SGHRS and CDR2 is YFSETQ in the germline V gene. This CDR3 comprises 15 residues. CDR3: CASSLGGQGGTEAFF. Written as DNA, the CDR3 is TGTGCCAGCAGCTTAGGGGGACAGGGAGGCACTGAAGCTTTCTTT.

In this sample, this clonotype turned up a few times. The rearrangement joins TRBV6-1 to TRBJ2-5; a possible D gene is TRBD2 (7 bases). Trimming took off 7 bases at V and 5 bases at J, with 23 bases between the two ends. This CDR3 is built from 16 residues. CDR1 is MNHNS, CDR2 SASEGT, per germline. The CDR3 nucleotides are TGTGCCAGCAAGGGGGGACTACACTCCCCGGGGGAGACCCAGTACTTC. Translating gives CASKGGLHSPGETQYF.

This clonotype was seen only a few times. CDR3 protein: CASSPAGAAYEQYF. The CDR3, as DNA: TGTGCCAGCTCACCGGCAGGGGCGGCCTACGAGCAGTACTTC. J is TRBJ2-7 and V is TRBV18; D possibly corresponds to TRBD1 (6 bases). This CDR3 comprises 14 residues. Trimming removed 3 bases from V and 2 bases from J, with 11 bases in between. CDR1 and CDR2 from the germline V gene are KGHSH and LQKENI.

This clonotype was picked up a small number of times. The rearrangement joins TRBV24-1 to TRBJ2-1, with TRBD2 as a possible D gene (6 bases). Germline lookup yields CDR1 KGHDR and CDR2 SFDVKD. The CDR3 extends over 15 amino acids. The germline V and J ends were trimmed by 1 base and 5 bases, with 11 bases remaining between them. CDR3 nucleotides: TGTGCCACCAGTGATTTCACGGGGGAGGACAATGAGCAGTTCTTC. Protein sequence: CATSDFTGEDNEQFF.

This clonotype was detected a few times. The chain carries TRBV2 and TRBJ2-5; 7 bases are shared with TRBD2. CDR1 and CDR2 (germline): SNHLY, FYNNEI. V lost 8 bases, J lost 5 bases, and 8 bases stayed unmatched. This CDR3 contains 13 residues. The CDR3 reads CASQTSILETQYF. Here the CDR3 DNA reads TGTGCCAGCCAGACTAGCATCTTGGAGACCCAGTACTTC. Combining the CDR3 with reference TRBV2 and TRBJ2-5 gives the whole variable domain EPEVTQTPSHQVTQMGQEVILRCVPISNHLYFYWYRQILGQKVEFLVSFYNNEISEKSEIFDDQFSVERPDGSNFTLKIRSTKLEDSAMYFCASQTSILETQYFGPGTRLLVL.

The J gene is TRBJ2-7, the V gene TRBV19, with D perhaps TRBD1 (5 bases). Germline values: CDR1 LNHDA, CDR2 SQIVND (reference sequence). Trimming took off 6 bases at V and 0 bases at J, with 12 bases between the two ends. The CDR3 is made up of 14 amino acids. The CDR3 DNA reads TGTGCCAGTAGAGATACAGGTAACTCCTACGAGCAGTACTTC. Amino acid sequence: CASRDTGNSYEQYF.

The chain links TRBV20-1 to TRBJ2-3; D gene unclear. Germline loops: CDR1 DFQATT, CDR2 SNEGSKA (reference sequence). V was cut by 4 bases and J by 8 bases, with 16 bases left in between. This CDR3 region has 13 residues. CDR3 loop: CSAMGLQQGTQYF. For the CDR3, the DNA is TGCAGTGCTATGGGCCTCCAGCAAGGTACGCAGTATTTT.

V gene TRBV20-1 combines with J gene TRBJ2-5; TRBD2 is a possible D gene (5 bases). Between the trimmed V and J ends, which lost 3 bases and 1 base, there was a span of 12 bases. The CDR3 covers 14 residues. Germline loops: CDR1 DFQATT, CDR2 SNEGSKA (reference sequence). For the CDR3, the DNA is TGCAGTGCTAGTACGGAAGCGGTCCAAGAGACCCAGTACTTC. Amino acid sequence: CSASTEAVQETQYF.

This clonotype has only a few counts. J is TRBJ2-5 and V is TRBV14; TRBD2 matches at 12 bases. Germline V gene sequence: CDR1 SGHDN, CDR2 FVKESK. The trim removed 6 bases at V and 5 bases at J, leaving 7 bases unmatched. The CDR3 spans 15 residues. The DNA for the CDR3 is TGTGCCAGCAGATCCGGACTAGCGGGGTTGGAGACCCAGTACTTC. The encoded protein is CASRSGLAGLETQYF.

J is TRBJ2-7 and V is TRBV7-8; D not certain. The V gene lost 2 bases and the J gene lost 3 bases, with 11 bases spanning the gap. CDR1 and CDR2 (germline): SGHVS, FQNEAQ. This CDR3 spans 14 amino acids. As DNA, the CDR3 is TGTGCCAGCAGCTTATTTGCGGAGAGCTACGAGCAGTACTTC. Amino acids: CASSLFAESYEQYF.